This T cell receptor (beta chain) was identified in a study of a mutant IDH1 vaccine in newly diagnosed glioma. Study context: Patients received eight vaccinations in weeks 1, 3, 5, 7, 11, 15, 19, 23.

Regarding this clone: Its matching antigen is unknown.

Time point noted: week 11, during vaccination. The study gave 300 ug of mutant IDH1 20-mer peptide per vaccine dose, with topical imiquimod. CDR3 length: 14 amino acids. The germline CDR1 and CDR2 sequences are MGHDK and SYGVNS. Trimming stripped 6 bases from V and 1 base from J, with 10 bases between. Here immunoSEQ multiplex PCR was the method, and the copy in TCRdb shows in-frame clones only, minus some. Of some 130,000 clones in the sample, over 75% are singletons; the top ten hold 5.5%. This receptor was taken from a man aged 40-49 years with glioma. Sequenced material: PBMCs, taken from a glioma patient whose treatment included an IDH1 peptide vaccine. This sequence joins TRBV25-1 and TRBJ1-3; D is possibly TRBD1 (6 bases). CDR3 sequence: CASRVGGSGNTIYF. The CDR3 nucleotides are TGTGCCAGCAGGGTAGGGGGTTCTGGAAACACCATATATTTT.